The entry below describes one T cell receptor (beta chain). Its antigen is unidentified. The method was immunoSEQ multiplex PCR; TCRdb's version includes in-frame clones alone and lacks a portion of them. The table lists 120,000 or so clones, 90% of them singletons. The sample belongs to a study of T cell responses to AZD1222 COVID-19 vaccine. General observations from the study: Spike was spanned by vaccine-associated CD4 TCRs, which were dominant at 160-218 and 743-854. Donors were mostly white British, more females; clonal diversity possibly underestimated. Vaccination with two AZD1222 doses was followed by a rise in Spike-specific TCR breadth and depth.

In germline, CDR1 is SGHAT, CDR2 FQNNGV. The length of the CDR3 is 16 residues. V lost 3 bases, J lost 0 bases, and 14 bases lay in between. This receptor was identified in an adult in good health. The gene calls are TRBV11-2 and TRBJ1-2; no definite D call. Sequenced here: peripheral blood, sampled on day 0 of MenACWY control vaccination. The CDR3 region is CASSLALRGANYGYTF. The CDR3, as DNA: TGTGCCAGCAGCTTGGCACTCCGGGGTGCTAACTATGGCTACACCTTC.